The T cell receptor (beta chain) described here comes from a study of T-cell memory formation after mild COVID-19. Across the study: Clusters were largely donor specific. Whole-study results and caveats: Clones that contracted from day 15 to 85 had balanced CD4/CD8; later expanders were CD4+ biased.

Using its own MiXCR run on the 5' RACE reads, TCRdb lists one record per CDR3 protein. The profile shows around 450,000 distinct CDR3 sequences, roughly 26% of them singletons. Only a few counts were recorded for this clonotype. The target antigen is unknown. The V gene end was trimmed by 1 base and the J gene end by 4 bases; junction bases not matched to a gene: 6. This CDR3 spans 15 amino acids. Germline CDR1 is KGHSH and CDR2 is LQKENI. The chain recombines TRBV18 with TRBJ1-1, with 7 bases lining up with TRBD1. The sequencing sample was made of PBMCs or a T cell subset sorted from them (not recorded which). This TCR was recovered from an adult woman who had mild COVID-19 (a few samples of this study predate the infection). Cell type and time point are not known. CDR3 protein: CASSPLTGTGTEAFF. CDR3 nucleotides: TGTGCCAGCTCACCACTGACAGGGACGGGCACTGAAGCTTTCTTT.